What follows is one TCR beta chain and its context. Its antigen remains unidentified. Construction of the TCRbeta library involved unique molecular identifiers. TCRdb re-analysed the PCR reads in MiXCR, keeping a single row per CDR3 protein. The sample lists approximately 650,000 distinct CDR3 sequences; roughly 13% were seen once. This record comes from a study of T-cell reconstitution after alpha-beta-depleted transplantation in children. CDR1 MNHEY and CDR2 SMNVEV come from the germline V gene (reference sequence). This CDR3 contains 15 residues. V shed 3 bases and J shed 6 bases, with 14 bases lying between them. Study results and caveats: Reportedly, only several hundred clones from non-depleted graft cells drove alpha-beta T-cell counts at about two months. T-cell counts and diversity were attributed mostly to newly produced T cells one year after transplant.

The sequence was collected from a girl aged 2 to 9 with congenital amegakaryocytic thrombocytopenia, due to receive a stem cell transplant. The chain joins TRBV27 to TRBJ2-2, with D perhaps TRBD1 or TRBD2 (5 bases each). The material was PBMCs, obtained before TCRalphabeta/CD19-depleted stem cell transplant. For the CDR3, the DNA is TGTGCCAGCAGTTTTTTGCAGGGAGTCCCCGGGGAGCTGTTTTTT. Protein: CASSFLQGVPGELFF.